These 18 T cell receptor beta chains came from one sample sequenced in a study of neurological immune-mediated disorders. MiXCR, run by TCRdb on the 5' RACE reads, gives a single entry per CDR3 protein. Here the sample spans 90,000 to 150,000 distinct CDR3 sequences, more than 2.5% being singletons. What was sequenced was PBMCs. Source of these receptors: a woman in her 30s with multiple sclerosis.

The sample holds many counts of this clonotype. This chain links TRBV20-1 with TRBJ1-6; D is perhaps TRBD1 (5 bases). CDR1 is DFQATT and CDR2 is SNEGSKA in the germline V gene (reference sequence). The ends were cut back, 4 bases at V and 6 bases at J, with 13 bases in the middle. The CDR3 is 14 residues long. CDR3 amino acids: CSATVEGINSPLHF. As DNA, the CDR3 is TGCAGTGCTACGGTTGAGGGGATTAATTCACCCCTCCACTTT.

Many counts were recorded for this clonotype. V gene TRBV7-2 combines with J gene TRBJ2-5; D tentatively fits TRBD1 or TRBD2 (6 bases each). Germline CDR1 SGHTA, CDR2 FQGNSA. This CDR3 is 16 amino acids long. Trimming pared 1 base from V and 5 bases from J, leaving 17 bases between. This CDR3 reads CASSLGSFGGVETQYF. CDR3 DNA: TGTGCCAGCAGCTTAGGTTCGTTCGGGGGCGTCGAGACCCAGTACTTC.

Many counts were recorded for this clonotype. The J gene is TRBJ2-1, the V gene TRBV18; 7 nucleotides line up with TRBD1. The germline V gene encodes CDR1 KGHSH and CDR2 LQKENI. The CDR3 is 15 amino acids. The ends lost 2 bases at V and 5 bases at J; junction bases unmatched: 6. The CDR3 spells CASSPSTGDNNEQFF. The CDR3 DNA sequence: TGTGCCAGCTCACCATCCACAGGGGATAACAATGAGCAGTTCTTC.

Of note for this clonotype: The DNA is omitted, as the CDR3 cannot be located on it reliably, and the CDR3 follows TCRdb's listing. The chain uses TRBV5-6 and TRBJ2-7; the table's D call TRBD2 went unverified against the DNA. Per germline, CDR1 SGHDT and CDR2 YYEEEE. The CDR3 adds up to 22 amino acids, both ends counted. The CDR3 sequence is CASSFYICSASGRTKSSYEQYF.

This clonotype was picked up a small number of times. The V gene is TRBV27, the J gene TRBJ2-3; no firm D call. Deletions cut 5 bases from V and 5 bases from J, with 17 bases between. The germline V gene has CDR1 MNHEY and CDR2 SMNVEV (reference sequence). The CDR3 consists of 15 residues. As DNA, the CDR3 is TGTGCCAGCAGTGAATGGCCACCAGCACGAGATACGCAGTATTTT. Translating gives CASSEWPPARDTQYF.

This clonotype was counted at least ten times. J is TRBJ2-7 and V is TRBV20-1; the D gene is possibly TRBD2 (5 bases). The germline V and J ends were trimmed by 0 bases and 3 bases, with 12 bases remaining between them. The CDR3 consists of 14 residues. Per germline, CDR1 DFQATT and CDR2 SNEGSKA (reference sequence). The chain's CDR3 is CSARDRTSFYEQYF. CDR3 DNA: TGCAGTGCTAGAGACCGAACTAGTTTCTACGAGCAGTACTTC.

The rearrangement links TRBV7-2 to TRBJ2-3; perhaps TRBD1 as D (6 bases). V lost 4 bases to trimming and J lost 4 bases, with 9 bases between them. CDR3 size: 13 residues. The germline gives CDR1 SGHTA, CDR2 FQGNSA. CDR3 loop: CASSSQGADTQYF. CDR3 DNA sequence: TGTGCCAGCAGCTCACAGGGTGCAGATACGCAGTATTTT. The complete variable domain, with remaining parts taken from reference TRBV7-2 and TRBJ2-3, reads GAGVSQSPSNKVTEKGKDVELRCDPISGHTALYWYRQSLGQGLEFLIYFQGNSAPDKSGLPSDRFSAERTGGSVSTLTIQRTQQEDSAVYLCASSSQGADTQYFGPGTRLTVL.

Ten or more counts support this clonotype. The chain combines TRBV4-3 with TRBJ1-1; D gene ambiguous. Germline CDR1 and CDR2: LGHNA and YSLEER. This CDR3 spans 14 amino acids. Trimming took 0 bases from V and 4 from J, leaving 9 bases between them. The CDR3 sequence: CASSQDSLSTEAFF. In DNA, the CDR3 is TGCGCCAGCAGCCAAGATTCCTTGAGCACTGAAGCTTTCTTT.

This clonotype was observed many times. V usage is TRBV7-2 and J usage is TRBJ1-1; possible D gene TRBD1, 5 bases. CDR3 length: 13 amino acids. The ends were cut back, 8 bases at V and 1 base at J, with 11 bases in the middle. Germline V CDR1 and CDR2: SGHTA, FQGNSA. The CDR3 sequence: CASRGSGNTEAFF. CDR3 nucleotides: TGTGCCAGCCGGGGCAGCGGGAACACTGAAGCTTTCTTT.

This clonotype occurred many times. This CDR3 is CASSYDLGTNYGYTF. In DNA form, the CDR3 reads TGTGCCAGCAGTTACGATTTAGGGACTAACTATGGCTACACCTTC. This chain uses TRBV6-5 with TRBJ1-2; unclear D gene. Germline assignment: CDR1 MNHEY and CDR2 SVGAGI. This CDR3 contains 15 residues. Trimming shortened V by 2 bases and J by 0 bases, and 10 bases separated the two germline ends.

This clonotype was counted many times. The chain has TRBV3-1 and TRBJ2-1; 10 nucleotides match TRBD2. In germline, CDR1 is LGHDT, CDR2 YNNKEL (reference sequence). After removal of 4 bases from V and 3 bases from J, the junction contained 9 bases not matched to a gene. The CDR3 has 17 amino acids. The chain's CDR3 is CASSLRASGGRYNEQFF. The CDR3, as DNA: TGTGCCAGCAGCCTAAGGGCTAGCGGGGGTCGCTACAATGAGCAGTTCTTC.

This clonotype was recorded at least ten times. The chain couples TRBV5-6 to TRBJ1-1, with TRBD1 identical over 10 bases. Germline CDR1 is SGHDT and CDR2 is YYEEEE. After removal of 6 bases from V and 5 bases from J, the junction contained 19 bases not matched to a gene. This CDR3 region has 18 residues. This CDR3 reads CASTLSDRGPQGVTEAFF. CDR3 in DNA: TGTGCCAGCACGCTATCTGACAGGGGGCCCCAAGGAGTGACTGAAGCTTTCTTT.

This clonotype was observed many times. The rearrangement uses TRBV5-8 and TRBJ1-3; D possibly corresponds to TRBD1 (6 bases). This CDR3 spans 16 amino acids. V was cut by 0 bases and J by 2 bases, with 12 bases left in between. Germline V gives CDR1 SGHTS, CDR2 YDEGEE. The CDR3 here is CASSLAIYRAGNTIYF. The CDR3 nucleotides read TGTGCCAGCAGCTTGGCCATTTACAGGGCTGGAAACACCATATATTTT.

There are many counts of this clonotype. The chain recombines TRBV20-1 with TRBJ1-1; no firm D call. Germline V gene lookup returns CDR1 DFQATT and CDR2 SNEGSKA (reference sequence). This CDR3 has 13 amino acids. V lost 3 bases to trimming and J lost 2 bases, with 10 bases between them. The CDR3 DNA reads as TGCAGTGCTAGTAGCGCGGGAAACACTGAAGCTTTCTTT. It specifies CSASSAGNTEAFF.

This clonotype was recorded many times. The chain uses TRBV18 and TRBJ1-6; no firm D call. V gave up 3 bases and J gave up 9 bases, with 9 bases separating them. The CDR3 has 13 amino acids. Per the germline V gene, CDR1 is KGHSH and CDR2 is LQKENI. CDR3 protein: CASSPVVSSPLHF. DNA for the CDR3: TGTGCCAGCTCACCGGTTGTATCTTCACCCCTCCACTTT.

This clonotype was observed at least ten times. The chain joins TRBV7-2 to TRBJ2-1; D unresolved. The CDR3 length is 15 residues. The ends were cut back, 1 base at V and 0 bases at J, with 7 bases in the middle. The V gene's germline CDR1 is SGHTA and CDR2 FQGNSA. The CDR3 DNA follows: TGTGCCAGCAGCTTAGTAGGTACCTCCTACAATGAGCAGTTCTTC. Translating it yields CASSLVGTSYNEQFF.

This clonotype was observed a handful of times. The chain couples TRBV5-5 to TRBJ2-7; 7 bases are shared with TRBD2. The trim removed 3 bases at V and 4 bases at J, leaving 7 bases unmatched. Germline assignment: CDR1 SGHKS and CDR2 YYEKEE (reference sequence). This CDR3 is 14 amino acids long. CDR3 bases: TGTGCCAGCAGCTATCCGGGGAGGGTGTACGAGCAGTACTTC. Its protein is CASSYPGRVYEQYF.

In this sample, this clonotype turned up many times. The rearrangement joins TRBV20-1 to TRBJ1-4; possibly TRBD1 for D (5 bases). This CDR3 is 16 amino acids long. V lost 2 bases and J 2 bases, leaving 15 bases between the germline ends. Germline assignment: CDR1 DFQATT and CDR2 SNEGSKA (reference sequence). The CDR3: CSARSQGFMTNEKLFF. The CDR3 DNA follows: TGCAGTGCTAGAAGTCAGGGTTTTATGACTAATGAAAAACTGTTTTTT.